This T cell receptor (beta chain) derives from a study of post-analysis software for immune sequencing data. This clonotype was observed a handful of times. Its antigen is currently unknown. Points from the study as a whole: Samples sharing a preparation batch grouped tightly together when assessed by F measure. When compared against controls, multiple sclerosis patients showed significantly lower normalized Chao1 diversity. Included in a set of four or five TRBV segments more frequent in patients than controls were TRBV5-6, TRBV5-1 and TRBV20-1.

Germline CDR1 is MNHNY and CDR2 is SVGAGI (reference sequence). This CDR3 has 16 residues. Prepared libraries of TCR beta cDNA carried unique molecular identifiers. Around 460,000 cDNA molecules came from about 1 to 10 million T cells. TCRdb independently ran MiXCR on the PCR reads; one entry per CDR3 protein. Of 160,000 or so distinct CDR3 sequences in the sample, around 34% were seen once. The chain links TRBV6-6 to TRBJ2-4, with 8 bases aligning to TRBD1. The J call is doubtful: the DNA matches TRBJ2-7 better. This receptor was obtained from a girl between 5 and 17 years old with multiple sclerosis. The sample consisted of blood, taken after autologous hematopoietic stem cell transplantation. The CDR3 region is CASSYSRTGKVYEQYF. As DNA, the CDR3 is TGTGCCAGCAGTTACTCCCGGACAGGGAAGGTCTACGAGCAGTACTTC.